Listed here are 26 T cell receptor beta chains from one sample, sequenced in a study of cytomegalovirus exposure and HLA in healthy donors. The PCR had 60 Vbeta and 13 Jbeta primers. The repertoire was sequenced with immunoSEQ multiplex PCR; TCRdb's copy has only in-frame clones and lacks some. The sample records about 160,000 clones, over 75% being singletons. Specimen: PBMCs. The receptor set was obtained from a woman aged 18 to 35 in good health and CMV-seronegative.

The CDR3 spells CASSLAGQGEAFF. The CDR3 nucleotides read TGCGCCAGCAGCTTGGCCGGGCAGGGGGAAGCTTTCTTT. V and J are TRBV5-1 and TRBJ1-1; a possible D gene is TRBD1 (6 bases). Deletions cut 0 bases from V and 8 bases from J, with 11 bases between. Germline CDR1 is SGHRS and CDR2 is YFSETQ. The CDR3 length is 13 residues.

This chain links TRBV5-1 with TRBJ2-4; unclear D gene. Germline values: CDR1 SGHRS, CDR2 YFSETQ. This CDR3 is built from 14 residues. With 0 bases removed from V and 8 bases from J, the gap between germline ends came to 12 bases. The CDR3 sequence: CASSLAEERDIQYF. The CDR3 region has the DNA TGCGCCAGCAGCTTGGCCGAGGAGAGAGACATTCAGTACTTC. Full variable domain (remainder filled in from reference TRBV5-1 and TRBJ2-4): KAGVTQTPRYLIKTRGQQVTLSCSPISGHRSVSWYQQTPGQGLQFLFEYFSETQRNKGNFPGRFSGRQFSNSRSEMNVSTLELGDSALYLCASSLAEERDIQYFGAGTRLSVL.

The CDR3 here is CATSRVLTGSDTQYF. DNA of the CDR3: TGTGCCACCAGCAGAGTCCTTACAGGGTCAGATACGCAGTATTTT. J is TRBJ2-3 and V is TRBV15; maybe TRBD1 (6 bases). CDR3 size: 15 residues. In germline, CDR1 is LNHNV, CDR2 YYDKDF (reference sequence). The V end was cut by 1 base, the J end by 4 bases, with 12 bases between.

The chain joins TRBV7-9 to TRBJ1-1, with unresolved D. Germline V gene data show CDR1 as SEHNR and CDR2 as FQNEAQ (reference sequence). This CDR3 spans 14 amino acids. With 5 bases removed from V and 1 base from J, the gap between germline ends came to 11 bases. CDR3 loop: CASSPRSANTEAFF. The CDR3 DNA reads TGTGCCAGCAGCCCGCGGTCAGCGAACACTGAAGCTTTCTTT. Full variable domain (outside the CDR3, taken from reference TRBV7-9 and TRBJ1-1): DTGVSQNPRHKITKRGQNVTFRCDPISEHNRLYWYRQTLGQGPEFLTYFQNEAQLEKSRLLSDRFSAERPKGSFSTLEIQRTEQGDSAMYLCASSPRSANTEAFFGQGTRLTVV.

In its sample, this clone was seen a few times. This chain uses TRBV2 with TRBJ2-1; no reliable D call. Trimming shortened V by 5 bases and J by 5 bases, and 10 bases separated the two germline ends. The CDR3 length is 13 residues. Germline V lookup: CDR1 SNHLY, CDR2 FYNNEI. In nucleotides, the CDR3 is TGTGCCAGCAGTAGAGACACCGACAATGAGCAGTTCTTC. Protein product: CASSRDTDNEQFF.

The chain links TRBV6-5 to TRBJ2-7; 9 nucleotides match TRBD2. Germline values: CDR1 MNHEY, CDR2 SVGAGI. This CDR3 spans 15 amino acids. Germline trimming cut 5 bases from V and 0 bases from J; bases unmatched to any gene: 5. For the CDR3, the DNA is TGTGCCAGCAGTCGGATTAGCGGGAGCTCCTACGAGCAGTACTTC. Translation: CASSRISGSSYEQYF.

This clone was found a few times. The chain recombines TRBV5-1 with TRBJ2-5; 7 positions agree with TRBD2. The CDR3 runs to 14 residues. Germline V gene lookup returns CDR1 SGHRS and CDR2 YFSETQ. After removal of 5 bases from V and 1 base from J, the junction contained 5 bases not matched to a gene. The CDR3 DNA follows: TGCGCCAGCAGTTCCCTAGCGGTCCAAGAGACCCAGTACTTC. Translation gives CASSSLAVQETQYF.

V is TRBV5-1 and J is TRBJ2-5; D not resolved. The J call may be incorrect, as the DNA end agrees better with TRBJ2-7. Germline V gives CDR1 SGHRS, CDR2 YFSETQ. The CDR3 runs to 13 residues. The CDR3: CASSLPHSYEQYF. The CDR3 DNA follows: TGCGCCAGCAGCTTGCCCCACTCCTACGAGCAGTACTTC.

The chain employs TRBV7-3 and TRBJ2-5; 10 bases match TRBD1. The DNA matches TRBJ2-7 better at its end, which makes the J call doubtful. The CDR3 has 13 amino acids. From germline, CDR1 is SGHTA and CDR2 FQGTGA. CDR3 in DNA: TGTGCCAGCAGCCGGGACAGGGGTCACGAGCAGTACTTC. It encodes CASSRDRGHEQYF.

The V gene is TRBV5-1, the J gene TRBJ1-1; the D is unclear. Germline values: CDR1 SGHRS, CDR2 YFSETQ. V was clipped by 2 bases and J by 0 bases, with 14 bases between them. The CDR3 spans 16 residues. This CDR3 is CASSFGQAYLNTEAFF. CDR3 coding DNA: TGCGCCAGCAGCTTTGGGCAGGCATACCTGAACACTGAAGCTTTCTTT.

V usage is TRBV18 and J usage is TRBJ2-7; 8 nucleotides align to TRBD1. This CDR3 is built from 13 residues. Trimming at V came to 5 bases and at J to 3 bases, leaving 3 bases not matched to a gene. Germline V gene sequence: CDR1 KGHSH, CDR2 LQKENI. The CDR3 DNA follows: TGTGCCAGCTCAACCGACAGGGGCTACGAGCAGTACTTC. Translated, it gives CASSTDRGYEQYF.

The rearrangement uses TRBV18 and TRBJ2-1, with 9 bases lining up with TRBD2. The CDR3 totals 17 residues. Germline V gene lookup returns CDR1 KGHSH and CDR2 LQKENI. V was pared by 3 bases and J by 13 bases, with 19 bases of the junction left unmatched. CDR3 residues: CASSPLTGSNLAGSQFF. The CDR3 DNA reads TGTGCCAGCTCACCCCTGACAGGGTCAAACCTAGCGGGATCACAGTTCTTC.

V and J are TRBV2 and TRBJ1-2; 8 bases are shared with TRBD1. J gave up 2 bases and V 7 bases, and 21 bases lay outside the gene matches. The germline gives CDR1 SNHLY, CDR2 FYNNEI. The CDR3 has 19 residues. The CDR3 DNA follows: TGTGCCAGCAACGGACCCTTGTCGACCAACAGGGGGATAAACTATGGCTACACCTTC. It specifies CASNGPLSTNRGINYGYTF.

The chain couples TRBV5-6 to TRBJ1-6, with 8 bases that match TRBD1. The V and J ends lost 4 bases and 6 bases, in that order; junction bases with no gene match: 3. The V gene's germline CDR1 is SGHDT and CDR2 YYEEEE. CDR3 size: 14 residues. In DNA form, the CDR3 reads TGTGCCAGCAGCAAGGACAGGGCTAATTCACCCCTCCACTTT. It codes for CASSKDRANSPLHF.

The chain carries TRBV7-8 and TRBJ1-3, with 8 bases that match TRBD1. The CDR3 consists of 16 residues. Germline CDR1 and CDR2: SGHVS and FQNEAQ. J gave up 1 base and V 8 bases, and 10 bases lay outside the gene matches. The chain's CDR3 is CASGQDRVLSGNTIYF. In nucleotides, the CDR3 is TGTGCCAGCGGTCAGGACAGGGTTTTGTCTGGAAACACCATATATTTT.

This sequence joins TRBV18 and TRBJ2-7, with a tentative D call TRBD1 (6 bases). Germline V gene lookup returns CDR1 KGHSH and CDR2 LQKENI. Trimming took off 4 bases at V and 2 bases at J, with 18 bases between the two ends. CDR3 length equals 16 residues. CDR3 nucleotide sequence: TGTGCCAGCTCACTTGGGGGCCTGGGGGAACCCTACGAGCAGTACTTC. It yields the protein CASSLGGLGEPYEQYF. Full variable domain (missing parts from reference TRBV18 and TRBJ2-7): NAGVMQNPRHLVRRRGQEARLRCSPMKGHSHVYWYRQLPEEGLKFMVYLQKENIIDESGMPKERFSAEFPKEGPSILRIQQVVRGDSAAYFCASSLGGLGEPYEQYFGPGTRLTVT.

The CDR3 sequence is CSAARGETQYF. In DNA form, the CDR3 reads TGCAGTGCAGCTCGGGGAGAGACCCAGTACTTC. This chain joins TRBV20-1 and TRBJ2-5; D is perhaps TRBD2 (5 bases). Germline-derived CDR1 and CDR2 are DFQATT and SNEGSKA (reference sequence). CDR3 size: 11 residues. Between the trimmed V and J ends, which lost 6 bases and 4 bases, there was a span of 9 bases.

This sequence joins TRBV27 and TRBJ1-1, with TRBD1 matching over 10 bases. V dropped 7 bases and J dropped 4; count of bases not matched to a gene: 3. The CDR3 is made up of 13 amino acids. Per germline, CDR1 MNHEY and CDR2 SMNVEV (reference sequence). CDR3 bases: TGTGCCAGCAAGGGACAGGGGACCACTGAAGCTTTCTTT. It codes for CASKGQGTTEAFF.

J is TRBJ2-1 and V is TRBV4-1; 10 nucleotides line up with TRBD2. V shed 0 bases and J 5 bases; nucleotides not matched to a gene: 7. CDR3 length equals 17 residues. Per the germline V gene, CDR1 is MGHRA and CDR2 is YSYEKL. The CDR3 loop reads CASSQETRTSGHNEQFF. The CDR3 region has the DNA TGCGCCAGCAGCCAAGAAACTAGGACTAGCGGCCACAATGAGCAGTTCTTC.

The rearrangement links TRBV25-1 to TRBJ2-1, with 7 bases matching TRBD2. Germline CDR1 and CDR2: MGHDK and SYGVNS. J gave up 6 bases and V 3 bases, and 8 bases lay outside the gene matches. The CDR3 is 15 amino acids. The CDR3 sequence is CASSDEPTSLNEQFF. The CDR3 DNA is TGTGCCAGCAGTGACGAGCCGACTAGCCTCAATGAGCAGTTCTTC.

This clone was counted between two and nine times. The chain combines TRBV6-6 with TRBJ2-7; TRBD2 might be the D (5 bases). V was pared by 0 bases and J by 3 bases, with 15 bases between. Germline values: CDR1 MNHNY, CDR2 SVGAGI (reference sequence). The CDR3 is 16 amino acids. The DNA for the CDR3 is TGTGCCAGCAGTTACTCTCCGGACTCCTGGTACTACGAGCAGTACTTC. As protein: CASSYSPDSWYYEQYF.

The J gene is TRBJ2-1, the V gene TRBV19, with 7 bases matching TRBD2. Unmatched junction bases numbered 3, after V lost 6 bases and J lost 1 base. Germline CDR1 reads LNHDA; CDR2 reads SQIVND (reference sequence). The CDR3 consists of 14 residues. The DNA for the CDR3 is TGTGCCAGTAGGATGGGGGGGTCCTACAATGAGCAGTTCTTC. Translation gives CASRMGGSYNEQFF.

V and J are TRBV6-1 and TRBJ2-7, with 8 bases fitting TRBD1. Germline CDR1 and CDR2: MNHNS and SASEGT. This CDR3 has 14 amino acids. The V gene end was trimmed by 5 bases and the J gene end by 3 bases; junction bases not matched to a gene: 6. The DNA of the CDR3 is TGTGCCAGCAGTTATCTAGGACAGGGCTACGAGCAGTACTTC. As protein: CASSYLGQGYEQYF.

For this clone: One junction end does not reproduce the germline sequence, and a read error may be involved. The chain combines TRBV7-9 with TRBJ1-1; 7 nucleotides line up with TRBD1. This CDR3 region has 15 residues. Germline values: CDR1 SEHNR, CDR2 FQNEAQ (reference sequence). CDR3 nucleotide sequence: TGTTCCAGCAGCTTAGCTTTGGGGTACAGGGGAGAAGCTTTCTTT. Amino acid sequence: CSSSLALGYRGEAFF.

V is TRBV2 and J is TRBJ2-1; 9 bases fit TRBD1. CDR1 and CDR2 (germline): SNHLY, FYNNEI. CDR3 length: 16 residues. V lost 1 base and J lost 15; bases outside the gene matches: 16. The CDR3 nucleotides are TGTGCCAGCAGTGAAGTAGGTTTTGCTAAGTCGACAGGGGGGTTCTTC. This codes for CASSEVGFAKSTGGFF.

This sequence joins TRBV6-1 and TRBJ1-5; TRBD1 matches 8 bases. With 4 bases clipped from V and 1 base from J, the junction kept 12 bases outside the gene matches. The CDR3 extends over 18 amino acids. Germline V gene lookup returns CDR1 MNHNS and CDR2 SASEGT. CDR3 DNA sequence: TGTGCCAGCAGTGGGGGCGGACAGGGCAGTAGAAGCAATCAGCCCCAGCATTTT. It specifies CASSGGGQGSRSNQPQHF.